The 25 T cell receptor beta chains given below trace back to one sample, sequenced in a study of CD8 T cells in ankylosing spondylitis (dated by TCRdb to 2016 to 2017). The library relied on 5' RACE. The sequencing machine was an Illumina HiSeq 2500. TCRdb reworked the public reads: Q25 trimming with fastp, MiXCR clone assembly, productive beta chains retained. Rows are combined by CDR3 protein, so each entry shows the most common genes and DNA. The sample table records roughly 350,000 distinct CDR3 sequences; around 7.6% of these occur just once. The ten largest clonotypes hold about 15% of the sample. Here is what the overall study found, with its caveats: A TCR beta motif of fewer than 10 highly homologous amino acid variants appeared characteristic of blood from ankylosing spondylitis patients.

Which antigens these TCRs recognize remains unknown. The sample taken for sequencing was blood, either unsorted or a sorted T cell fraction (not recorded which). Source of these receptors: a male donor with ankylosing spondylitis.

This clonotype was recorded at least ten times. The chain links TRBV29-1 to TRBJ2-7, with 10 positions matching TRBD2. The CDR3 covers 14 residues. In germline, CDR1 is SQVTM, CDR2 ANQGSEA. The V segment lost 6 bases and the J segment 2 bases; nucleotides outside the gene matches: 7. CDR3 residues: CSVTGAGGPYEQYF. DNA for the CDR3: TGCAGCGTGACGGGAGCGGGAGGGCCCTACGAGCAGTACTTC.

This chain joins TRBV4-3 and TRBJ2-5, with 8 bases fitting TRBD1. This CDR3 is built from 17 residues. Germline V gives CDR1 LGHNA, CDR2 YSLEER. Trimming took 1 base from V and 2 from J; bases not matched to a gene: 9. The CDR3 DNA reads TGCGCCAGCAGCCAAGGGCCGGCAGGGGGCATTCAAGAGACCCAGTACTTC. Its protein is CASSQGPAGGIQETQYF.

V gene TRBV29-1 combines with J gene TRBJ2-3; perhaps TRBD2 as D (6 bases). Between the trimmed V and J ends, which lost 6 bases and 5 bases, there was a span of 21 bases. CDR1 and CDR2 from the germline V gene are SQVTM and ANQGSEA. There are 15 residues in the CDR3. CDR3 coding DNA: TGCAGCGTATCTAATGGGGGATTGCGGGGAGATACGCAGTATTTT. Its translation: CSVSNGGLRGDTQYF.

This clonotype was recorded a few times. This chain uses TRBV15 with TRBJ2-1; the D gene is possibly TRBD1 (6 bases). Between the trimmed V and J ends, which lost 8 bases and 8 bases, there was a span of 10 bases. CDR3 size: 11 residues. Germline assignment: CDR1 LNHNV and CDR2 YYDKDF (reference sequence). Here the CDR3 reads CATGQFDEQFF. The CDR3 coding sequence is TGTGCCACCGGACAGTTCGATGAGCAGTTCTTC.

This clonotype was counted many times. The rearrangement uses TRBV18 and TRBJ2-5, with 7 positions matching TRBD1. The V gene's germline CDR1 is KGHSH and CDR2 LQKENI. CDR3 length: 12 amino acids. The V segment lost 9 bases and the J segment 2 bases; nucleotides outside the gene matches: 3. CDR3 coding DNA: TGTGCCAGTTCGGGACAGCAAGAGACCCAGTACTTC. Its translation is CASSGQQETQYF.

The rearrangement links TRBV29-1 to TRBJ1-1; TRBD1 might be the D (6 bases). Trimming stripped 7 bases from V and 5 bases from J, with 17 bases between. There are 13 residues in the CDR3. Germline CDR1 is SQVTM and CDR2 is ANQGSEA. The CDR3 DNA reads as TGCAGCGGCGGGACACAGGCCGGGACTGAAGCTTTCTTT. It translates to CSGGTQAGTEAFF.

This clonotype was seen repeatedly, ten times or more. The rearrangement joins TRBV18 to TRBJ2-2, with 14 bases lining up with TRBD2. The CDR3 sequence is 18 residues long. Germline V gives CDR1 KGHSH, CDR2 LQKENI. Trimming at V came to 4 bases and at J to 0 bases, leaving 4 bases not matched to a gene. This CDR3 is CASSQGLAGVSNTGELFF. CDR3 nucleotide sequence: TGTGCCAGCTCACAGGGACTAGCGGGAGTTTCGAACACCGGGGAGCTGTTTTTT.

This clonotype occurred a few times. V gene TRBV27 combines with J gene TRBJ2-7, with TRBD1 identical over 7 bases. Trimming removed 7 bases from V and 5 bases from J; junction bases left unmatched: 5. There are 12 residues in the CDR3. Germline V gene data show CDR1 as MNHEY and CDR2 as SMNVEV (reference sequence). The DNA for the CDR3 is TGTGCCAGCAAAACAGGGGAAAACGAGCAGTACTTC. This translates into CASKTGENEQYF.

This clonotype was counted only a few times. The chain joins TRBV5-4 to TRBJ2-5, with D possibly being TRBD2 (5 bases). Germline CDR1 is SGHNT and CDR2 is YYREEE (reference sequence). The CDR3 runs 16 residues. The V and J ends lost 1 base and 5 bases respectively, with 18 bases between them. The CDR3 DNA sequence: TGTGCCAGCAGCTTGACGGCATCGGGGTGGAGGGAGACCCAGTACTTC. It specifies CASSLTASGWRETQYF.

This clonotype appeared many times. The V and J genes are TRBV20-1 and TRBJ2-1; 11 bases are shared with TRBD2. This CDR3 has 17 amino acids. V shed 0 bases, J shed 0 bases, and the junction held 4 bases outside the gene matches. The V gene's germline CDR1 is DFQATT and CDR2 SNEGSKA (reference sequence). The CDR3 DNA reads TGCAGTGCTAGAGAGGCGGGACTAGCGGACTCCTACAATGAGCAGTTCTTC. It is translated as CSAREAGLADSYNEQFF.

The rearrangement uses TRBV18 and TRBJ2-5; TRBD1 or TRBD2 may be the D gene (5 bases each). The CDR3 spans 15 residues. Germline CDR1 KGHSH, CDR2 LQKENI. The V gene lost 2 bases and the J gene lost 4 bases, with 14 bases spanning the gap. The CDR3 DNA is TGTGCCAGCTCACCAACCGGGACCACCTCAGAGACCCAGTACTTC. Its protein product is CASSPTGTTSETQYF. The complete variable domain, with remaining parts taken from reference TRBV18 and TRBJ2-5, reads NAGVMQNPRHLVRRRGQEARLRCSPMKGHSHVYWYRQLPEEGLKFMVYLQKENIIDESGMPKERFSAEFPKEGPSILRIQQVVRGDSAAYFCASSPTGTTSETQYFGPGTRLLVL.

The table lists this clonotype with a few counts. V and J are TRBV4-1 and TRBJ2-4; 14 nucleotides agree with TRBD2. With 0 bases clipped from V and 7 bases from J, the junction kept 5 bases outside the gene matches. CDR1 and CDR2 (germline): MGHRA, YSYEKL. There are 17 residues in the CDR3. The CDR3 loop reads CASSQEGTSGRRNIQYF. The CDR3 DNA reads TGCGCCAGCAGCCAAGAAGGGACTAGCGGGAGAAGGAACATTCAGTACTTC.

The genes are TRBV5-1 and TRBJ1-2, with no clear D. Germline assignment: CDR1 SGHRS and CDR2 YFSETQ. The length of the CDR3 is 13 residues. V lost 6 bases and J lost 4, with 13 bases in between. CDR3 nucleotide sequence: TGCGCCAGCACAACACAGAGAGGCTATGGCTACACCTTC. It yields the protein CASTTQRGYGYTF. Drawing the rest from reference TRBV5-1 and TRBJ1-2, the complete variable domain is KAGVTQTPRYLIKTRGQQVTLSCSPISGHRSVSWYQQTPGQGLQFLFEYFSETQRNKGNFPGRFSGRQFSNSRSEMNVSTLELGDSALYLCASTTQRGYGYTFGSGTRLTVV.

Worth noting for this clonotype: A much larger clone lies one base from this, so it may be a read error. This rearrangement joins TRBV5-5 to TRBJ2-5; 7 bases fit TRBD1. The length of the CDR3 is 14 residues. The germline gives CDR1 SGHKS, CDR2 YYEKEE (reference sequence). Losses at the gene ends were 5 bases for V and 0 bases for J; bases not matched to a gene: 4. CDR3 protein: CASSQQGYQETQYF. The CDR3, as DNA: TGTGCCAGCAGTCAACAGGGGTACCAAGAGACCCAGTACTTC.

The sample holds many counts of this clonotype. The V and J genes are TRBV5-1 and TRBJ2-1, with 8 nucleotides matching TRBD2. The V segment lost 3 bases and the J segment 0 bases; nucleotides outside the gene matches: 2. Germline V gives CDR1 SGHRS, CDR2 YFSETQ. The CDR3 length is 15 residues. The CDR3: CASSYGTSSYNEQFF. CDR3 DNA: TGCGCCAGCAGCTACGGGACTAGCTCCTACAATGAGCAGTTCTTC.

CDR3 loop: CASSRFSGPIAKNIQYF. In nucleotides, the CDR3 is TGTGCCAGCAGTCGCTTCTCCGGGCCCATAGCCAAAAACATTCAGTACTTC. The rearrangement links TRBV12-3 or TRBV12-4 to TRBJ2-4; D remains ambiguous. V shed 5 bases and J shed 0 bases, with 17 bases lying between them. This CDR3 is 17 amino acids long.

This clonotype was counted at least ten times. The chain recombines TRBV29-1 with TRBJ2-1; D perhaps matches TRBD2 (5 bases). The CDR3 extends over 16 amino acids. The germline CDR1 and CDR2 sequences are SQVTM and ANQGSEA. V lost 6 bases to trimming and J lost 0 bases, with 18 bases between them. Written as DNA, the CDR3 is TGCAGCGTGAGAGCGGCCAGCCCGAGCTCCTACAATGAGCAGTTCTTC. Amino acids: CSVRAASPSSYNEQFF.

This clonotype was seen more than once but under ten times. The chain carries TRBV6-5 and TRBJ2-7; D is ambiguous. With 8 bases removed from V and 6 bases from J, the gap between germline ends came to 14 bases. Germline loops: CDR1 MNHEY, CDR2 SVGAGI. The CDR3 loop spans 12 amino acids. CDR3 sequence reads: CASSRVGGEQYF. The DNA of the CDR3 is TGTGCCAGCTCTCGGGTGGGCGGCGAGCAGTACTTC.

This clonotype has a handful of counts. The chain links TRBV5-1 to TRBJ2-3, with 7 bases lining up with TRBD1. CDR1 and CDR2 from the germline V gene are SGHRS and YFSETQ. J was trimmed by 0 bases and V by 1 base; bases with no gene match: 11. CDR3 length equals 18 residues. CDR3 in DNA: TGCGCCAGCAGCTTGTATCCGGGACAGCCATCCAGCACAGATACGCAGTATTTT. Its translation: CASSLYPGQPSSTDTQYF. Complete variable domain (other parts from reference TRBV5-1 and TRBJ2-3): KAGVTQTPRYLIKTRGQQVTLSCSPISGHRSVSWYQQTPGQGLQFLFEYFSETQRNKGNFPGRFSGRQFSNSRSEMNVSTLELGDSALYLCASSLYPGQPSSTDTQYFGPGTRLTVL.

This clonotype appeared a few times. The chain links TRBV20-1 to TRBJ2-3; 7 nucleotides align to TRBD2. The germline gives CDR1 DFQATT, CDR2 SNEGSKA (reference sequence). The CDR3 loop spans 14 amino acids. Trimming cost V 3 bases and J 4 bases; bases outside gene matches: 7. CDR3 DNA sequence: TGCAGTGCTAGCGGCGGGAGACGTTCAGATACGCAGTATTTT. It is translated as CSASGGRRSDTQYF.

This clonotype was recorded at least ten times. The rearrangement joins TRBV7-8 to TRBJ1-2; D is possibly TRBD1 (5 bases). CDR3 length: 19 residues. Trimming left V 2 bases short and J 5 bases short, with 27 bases between. CDR1 is SGHVS, CDR2 FQNEAQ, per germline. The chain's CDR3 is CASSLYSAKSALGVYGYTF. The CDR3 DNA sequence: TGTGCCAGCAGCTTATATTCTGCCAAAAGCGCCCTAGGGGTTTATGGCTACACCTTC.

This clonotype was picked up many times. CDR3 region: CSVGTDLAGANVLTF. CDR3 nucleotide sequence: TGCAGCGTTGGGACGGATCTTGCTGGGGCCAACGTCCTGACTTTC. The V gene is TRBV29-1, the J gene TRBJ2-6, with D unresolved. V lost 4 bases and J lost 2, with 12 bases in between. The CDR3 is made up of 15 amino acids. The germline CDR1 and CDR2 sequences are SQVTM and ANQGSEA.

This clonotype was detected a few times. The gene calls are TRBV7-2 and TRBJ2-1; D call uncertain. V was clipped by 5 bases and J by 1 base, with 9 bases between them. The CDR3 spans 14 residues. Looked up from germline, CDR1 is SGHTA and CDR2 is FQGNSA. The DNA of the CDR3 is TGTGCCAGCAGCAATAATCCTTCCTACAATGAGCAGTTCTTC. Protein sequence: CASSNNPSYNEQFF.

At least ten counts were recorded for this clonotype. The V call is TRBV28, the J call TRBJ2-3; D is ambiguous. Looked up from germline, CDR1 is MDHEN and CDR2 is SYDVKM. Trimming took 2 bases from V and 2 from J, leaving 5 bases between them. This CDR3 is 13 amino acids long. The CDR3 nucleotides read TGTGCCAGCAGTTTACTCCACACAGATACGCAGTATTTT. Translating it yields CASSLLHTDTQYF. The full variable domain, in which reference TRBV28 and TRBJ2-3 provide the parts outside the CDR3, is DVKVTQSSRYLVKRTGEKVFLECVQDMDHENMFWYRQDPGLGLRLIYFSYDVKMKEKGDIPEGYSVSREKKERFSLILESASTNQTSMYLCASSLLHTDTQYFGPGTRLTVL.

At least ten counts were recorded for this clonotype. The chain combines TRBV7-2 with TRBJ2-1; D may be TRBD2 (5 bases). Germline V gene data show CDR1 as SGHTA and CDR2 as FQGNSA. CDR3 length: 13 residues. The V end was cut by 1 base, the J end by 12 bases, with 13 bases between. As DNA, the CDR3 is TGTGCCAGCAGCTTAGTAACCGCCCGGGGGCAGTTCTTC. This sequence encodes CASSLVTARGQFF.